These 17 T cell receptor beta chains came from one sample sequenced in a study of T cell responses to AZD1222 COVID-19 vaccine. TCRdb keeps only in-frame clones here, not all; method: immunoSEQ multiplex PCR. This sample has 140,000 or so clones, with approximately 90% found just once. The material was peripheral blood, obtained on day 0 of AZD1222 vaccination. Receptors originate from an adult in good health.

The J gene is TRBJ1-1, the V gene TRBV4-1; D gene ambiguous. CDR1 is MGHRA and CDR2 is YSYEKL in the germline V gene. Deletions cut 6 bases from V and 2 bases from J, with 22 bases between. The CDR3 extends over 17 amino acids. As DNA, the CDR3 is TGCGCCAGCAGGCCAACTGACGGAGGGTTTCCCAACACTGAAGCTTTCTTT. It translates to CASRPTDGGFPNTEAFF.

This clone was counted a single time. V and J are TRBV7-8 and TRBJ2-1; D ambiguous. The CDR3 has 14 amino acids. Germline lookup yields CDR1 SGHVS and CDR2 FQNEAQ. Trimming cost V 5 bases and J 5 bases, with 13 bases left between them. The CDR3 nucleotides are TGTGCCAGCAGCCCCTCGTCCGGGCACAATGAGCAGTTCTTC. Protein: CASSPSSGHNEQFF.

In this sample, this clone turned up once. The chain employs TRBV5-1 and TRBJ2-7; 14 nucleotides align to TRBD2. The CDR3 runs 15 residues. CDR1 and CDR2 from the germline V gene are SGHRS and YFSETQ. With V trimmed by 4 bases and J by 3 bases, 3 bases remained unmatched. The CDR3 nucleotides read TGCGCCAGCAGCAGGGGACTAGCGGGAGTCTACGAGCAGTACTTC. Translation gives CASSRGLAGVYEQYF.

This rearrangement joins TRBV6-5 to TRBJ1-1; TRBD1 aligns across 9 bases. The J segment lost 0 bases and the V segment lost 5 bases, leaving 4 bases of the junction unmatched. CDR3 size: 15 residues. Germline V gene lookup returns CDR1 MNHEY and CDR2 SVGAGI. CDR3 DNA sequence: TGTGCCAGCAGTAAGGACAGGGGACTGAACACTGAAGCTTTCTTT. As protein: CASSKDRGLNTEAFF.

The rearrangement links TRBV5-4 to TRBJ1-1; D gene uncertain. The CDR3 spans 15 residues. Trimming took off 0 bases at V and 1 base at J, with 10 bases between the two ends. CDR1 SGHNT and CDR2 YYREEE come from the germline V gene (reference sequence). In DNA form, the CDR3 reads TGTGCCAGCAGCTTGGCCTTCGCAAGGAACACTGAAGCTTTCTTT. Amino acid sequence: CASSLAFARNTEAFF.

The chain couples TRBV27 to TRBJ1-2; D may be TRBD1 (5 bases). The V end was cut by 3 bases, the J end by 1 base, with 9 bases between. The CDR3 has 14 residues. Germline CDR1 reads MNHEY; CDR2 reads SMNVEV (reference sequence). CDR3 residues: CASSFDRLNYGYTF. The CDR3 DNA follows: TGTGCCAGCAGTTTTGACAGACTTAACTATGGCTACACCTTC.

V and J are TRBV28 and TRBJ2-7, with 11 nucleotides matching TRBD1. From germline, CDR1 is MDHEN and CDR2 SYDVKM. With V trimmed by 5 bases and J by 3 bases, 6 bases remained unmatched. CDR3 length: 15 amino acids. In nucleotides, the CDR3 is TGTGCCAGCAGTATCACTGGGACAGGGGGCTACGAGCAGTACTTC. Translating gives CASSITGTGGYEQYF.

V usage is TRBV27 and J usage is TRBJ2-7; TRBD1 agrees at 7 bases. In germline, CDR1 is MNHEY, CDR2 SMNVEV (reference sequence). The CDR3 contains 13 residues. After removal of 5 bases from V and 2 bases from J, the junction contained 3 bases not matched to a gene. As DNA, the CDR3 is TGTGCCAGCAGTAGGGGACAGACCTACGAGCAGTACTTC. It is translated as CASSRGQTYEQYF.

This chain uses TRBV3-1 (or the pseudogene TRBV3-2) with TRBJ1-1; D is uncertain. The CDR3 consists of 13 residues. CDR1 and CDR2 (germline): LGHDT, YNNKEL (reference sequence). The V gene lost 4 bases and the J gene lost 8 bases, with 14 bases spanning the gap. The CDR3 DNA reads as TGTGCCAGCAGCCCCCTTTTGGCAGCGGAAGCTTTCTTT. It encodes CASSPLLAAEAFF.

The genes are TRBV10-1 and TRBJ2-3; 11 bases line up with TRBD1. The CDR3 covers 17 residues. The trim removed 0 bases at V and 3 bases at J, leaving 5 bases unmatched. CDR1 and CDR2 (germline): WNHNN, SYGVQD (reference sequence). CDR3 residues: CASSESADRGLTDTQYF. The CDR3 coding sequence is TGCGCCAGCAGTGAGTCGGCGGACAGGGGGCTTACAGATACGCAGTATTTT.

The CDR3 DNA follows: TGTGCCAGCAGGGACAGGGATAGGAACACCGGGGAGCTGTTTTTT. Translation gives CASRDRDRNTGELFF. The chain uses TRBV7-9 and TRBJ2-2; 8 bases align to TRBD1. The junction had 4 bases not matched to a gene; V was cut back by 6 bases and J by 1 base. The germline CDR1 and CDR2 sequences are SEHNR and FQNEAQ (reference sequence). CDR3 length: 15 residues.

The chain has TRBV5-1 and TRBJ2-1, with a possible D match to TRBD2 (5 bases). The CDR3 spans 17 residues. Germline V gene lookup returns CDR1 SGHRS and CDR2 YFSETQ. V lost 5 bases and J 4 bases, leaving 22 bases between the germline ends. The CDR3 protein is CASRGIAGAGVYNEQFF. CDR3 nucleotide sequence: TGCGCCAGCAGAGGGATAGCCGGTGCCGGGGTGTACAATGAGCAGTTCTTC.

V usage is TRBV20-1 and J usage is TRBJ1-2; no clear D. Germline CDR1 reads DFQATT; CDR2 reads SNEGSKA (reference sequence). Between the trimmed V and J ends, which lost 3 bases and 4 bases, there was a span of 6 bases. The CDR3 is made up of 11 amino acids. The CDR3 reads CSASGGYGYTF. The CDR3, as DNA: TGCAGTGCTAGTGGCGGCTATGGCTACACCTTC.

The chain has TRBV5-1 and TRBJ2-5; 11 bases are shared with TRBD2. The length of the CDR3 is 16 residues. The V segment lost 4 bases and the J segment 6 bases; nucleotides outside the gene matches: 11. Germline V gene sequence: CDR1 SGHRS, CDR2 YFSETQ. CDR3 in amino acids: CASSLPLAGEGQTQYF. CDR3 nucleotide sequence: TGCGCCAGCAGCCTACCACTAGCGGGAGAGGGTCAGACCCAGTACTTC.

The V call is TRBV5-1, the J call TRBJ1-1; no definite D call. Per the germline V gene, CDR1 is SGHRS and CDR2 is YFSETQ. V dropped 4 bases and J dropped 8 bases, with 15 bases sitting between them. The CDR3 contains 13 residues. The DNA for the CDR3 is TGCGCCAGCAGCGGCTTAGGAAGCAAGGAAGCTTTCTTT. Translated, it gives CASSGLGSKEAFF.

This clone has a single count. The chain couples TRBV7-9 to TRBJ1-2, with a tentative D call TRBD1 (5 bases). Germline V gene data show CDR1 as SEHNR and CDR2 as FQNEAQ (reference sequence). The V end lost 5 bases, the J end lost 3 bases, and 13 bases lay between the germline ends. This CDR3 comprises 14 residues. This chain's CDR3 is CASSHRQSHYGYTF. The DNA of the CDR3 is TGTGCCAGCAGCCACCGACAGTCACACTATGGCTACACCTTC.

J is TRBJ2-7 and V is TRBV30; TRBD2 matches at 10 bases. This CDR3 has 13 residues. In germline, CDR1 is GTSNPN, CDR2 SVGIG (reference sequence). Trimming removed 2 bases from V and 6 bases from J; junction bases left unmatched: 4. CDR3 sequence reads: CAWSLAGAGEQYF. In DNA form, the CDR3 reads TGTGCCTGGAGTCTAGCGGGAGCGGGCGAGCAGTACTTC.